This record covers a single TCR beta chain. The germline V gene has CDR1 DFQATT and CDR2 SNEGSKA (reference sequence). The CDR3 has 15 residues. The ends were cut back, 6 bases at V and 0 bases at J, with 18 bases in the middle. This entry belongs to a study of human T cells and chemical hapten exposure. One entry per CDR3 protein, called by TCRdb with MiXCR from the RACE reads. The repertoire includes approximately 88,000 distinct CDR3 sequences, under 15% of them detected once, and 4.5% to 6% sits in the top ten. Specified time point: patch test 3, about 24 weeks after DPC sensitization. Documented treatment: therapeutic diphenylcyclopropenone sensitization with weekly scalp DPC.

The TCR sequence derives from a woman aged 45 to 65 with alopecia areata. Some clones in this sample may be carry-over from other donors' samples. This rearrangement joins TRBV20-1 to TRBJ2-7; TRBD2 might be the D (6 bases). The specimen was whole blood, collected in connection with sensitization to the hapten diphenylcyclopropenone (DPC). CDR3 DNA: TGCAGTGCGCCTGGGTCCGGAGGGAGCTCCTACGAGCAGTACTTC. It is translated as CSAPGSGGSSYEQYF.